This T cell receptor (beta chain) is from a study of STAT5B mutations in CD4+ large granular lymphocyte leukemia. Study conclusions and caveats: About 25% of private leukemic clonotypes occurred rarely in other patients' non-leukemic repertoires.

Assay: immunoSEQ multiplex PCR; the TCRdb copy retains only in-frame clones and omits some. The top ten clones hold roughly 1.2% of a sample with more than 35,000 clones, roughly 85% of them seen once. Points on this clone: What it recognizes is unknown.

The ends lost 4 bases at V and 1 base at J; junction bases unmatched: 4. The CDR3 extends over 15 amino acids. CDR1 and CDR2 from the germline V gene are ENHRY and SYGVKD. Specimen: CD4+ T cells from blood buffy coats. The chain couples TRBV10-3 to TRBJ2-7; 10 bases are shared with TRBD2. This TCR was recovered from a human donor in good health. The CDR3 loop is CAISGLAGGSYEQYF. DNA of the CDR3: TGTGCCATCAGTGGGTTAGCGGGAGGATCCTACGAGCAGTACTTC.